The 21 T cell receptor beta chains listed next were all sequenced from one sample in a study of OX40 agonist ivuxolimab in advanced cancers. Using immunoSEQ multiplex PCR, the repertoire was profiled, and TCRdb retains in-frame clones only, with some absent. The sample shows more than 75,000 clones, less than 90% of them seen only once. The sample consisted of CD4+ or CD8+ T cells sorted from blood, taken in a trial of the OX40 agonist ivuxolimab. All receptors derive from an adult with an advanced solid tumor such as melanoma, head and neck, liver or kidney cancer.

The chain employs TRBV6-4 and TRBJ2-1, with 10 nucleotides matching TRBD2. The CDR3 loop spans 15 amino acids. The V gene end was trimmed by 4 bases and the J gene end by 6 bases; junction bases not matched to a gene: 6. Germline V gene sequence: CDR1 MRHNA, CDR2 SNTAGT. The CDR3 bases are TGTGCCAGCAGTGCACTCCTAGCGGGAGTCAATGAGCAGTTCTTC. Its translation is CASSALLAGVNEQFF.

The genes are TRBV7-9 and TRBJ1-4, with 7 nucleotides matching TRBD1. CDR3 length equals 16 residues. Per germline, CDR1 SEHNR and CDR2 FQNEAQ (reference sequence). V shed 5 bases, J shed 2 bases, and the junction held 8 bases outside the gene matches. The CDR3 DNA reads TGTGCCAGCAGCCCGCTACAGGGGAGGACTAATGAAAAACTGTTTTTT. Protein product: CASSPLQGRTNEKLFF.

This clone was seen a single time. This chain uses TRBV5-1 with TRBJ2-3, with TRBD2 matching over 11 bases. Per the germline V gene, CDR1 is SGHRS and CDR2 is YFSETQ. V was pared by 3 bases and J by 2 bases, with 5 bases of the junction left unmatched. This CDR3 is 16 amino acids long. CDR3 amino acids: CASSSGLAGNTDTQYF. The CDR3, as DNA: TGCGCCAGCAGCTCCGGACTAGCGGGCAACACAGATACGCAGTATTTT. The complete variable domain, with remaining parts taken from reference TRBV5-1 and TRBJ2-3, reads KAGVTQTPRYLIKTRGQQVTLSCSPISGHRSVSWYQQTPGQGLQFLFEYFSETQRNKGNFPGRFSGRQFSNSRSEMNVSTLELGDSALYLCASSSGLAGNTDTQYFGPGTRLTVL.

This CDR3 reads CASSSNTEAFF. The CDR3 nucleotides are TGTGCCAGCAGCTCCAACACTGAAGCTTTCTTT. The rearrangement links TRBV6-6 to TRBJ1-1; D gene uncertain. CDR1 is MNHNY, CDR2 SVGAGI, per germline (reference sequence). CDR3 length equals 11 residues. V was cut by 6 bases and J by 2 bases, with 4 bases left in between.

CDR3 protein: CASSSGLGSIQYF. Here the CDR3 DNA reads TGTGCCAGCAGCTCCGGACTAGGGAGCATTCAGTACTTC. The chain is built from TRBV7-3 and TRBJ2-4; 7 positions match TRBD2. CDR1 and CDR2 (germline): SGHTA, FQGTGA. The V gene end was trimmed by 4 bases and the J gene end by 9 bases; junction bases not matched to a gene: 6. The CDR3 spans 13 residues.

The chain combines TRBV5-1 with TRBJ2-7; TRBD1 matches 7 bases. Germline trimming cut 2 bases from V and 2 bases from J; bases unmatched to any gene: 4. The CDR3 runs 14 residues. Germline assignment: CDR1 SGHRS and CDR2 YFSETQ. The CDR3: CASSFNRGPYEQYF. The CDR3 DNA sequence: TGCGCCAGCAGCTTCAACAGGGGCCCCTACGAGCAGTACTTC.

CDR3 sequence: CASSVGLDTGELFF. CDR3 coding DNA: TGTGCCAGCAGCGTCGGACTAGACACCGGGGAGCTGTTTTTT. The V gene is TRBV9, the J gene TRBJ2-2, with TRBD2 matching 7 bases. This CDR3 spans 14 amino acids. The germline gives CDR1 SGDLS, CDR2 YYNGEE. V dropped 2 bases and J dropped 3; count of bases not matched to a gene: 1.

The chain links TRBV6-6 to TRBJ2-5; the D gene is possibly TRBD2 (5 bases). Looked up from germline, CDR1 is MNHNY and CDR2 is SVGAGI (reference sequence). Trimming removed 8 bases at V and 7 bases at J, with 17 bases between. There are 13 residues in the CDR3. In DNA, the CDR3 is TGTGCCAGCGAGGGCCCTGCTCCAGGGACCCAGTACTTC. Protein: CASEGPAPGTQYF.

The chain links TRBV7-3 to TRBJ2-1, with 8 bases matching TRBD2. Germline V gene lookup returns CDR1 SGHTA and CDR2 FQGTGA. The CDR3 is made up of 14 amino acids. V lost 5 bases and J lost 7; bases outside the gene matches: 7. The CDR3 is CASSQTGGRNEQFF. The CDR3 DNA reads TGTGCCAGCAGCCAAACGGGCGGGAGGAATGAGCAGTTCTTC.

The chain combines TRBV11-2 with TRBJ2-1; D possibly corresponds to TRBD1 (6 bases). The CDR3 sequence is 15 residues long. Germline loops: CDR1 SGHAT, CDR2 FQNNGV. Trimming removed 0 bases at V and 6 bases at J, with 12 bases between. This CDR3 is CASSLEATGLNEQFF. CDR3 nucleotides: TGTGCCAGCAGCTTAGAAGCGACAGGCCTCAATGAGCAGTTCTTC.

V is TRBV6-1 and J is TRBJ1-2; no definite D call. The CDR3 sequence is 13 residues long. Germline-derived CDR1 and CDR2 are MNHNS and SASEGT. Trimming took off 1 base at V and 6 bases at J, with 9 bases between the two ends. The CDR3 region is CASSEGGWNGYTF. CDR3 nucleotide sequence: TGTGCCAGCAGTGAAGGTGGTTGGAATGGCTACACCTTC.

J is TRBJ2-2 and V is TRBV4-3; 8 nucleotides line up with TRBD2. This CDR3 has 16 amino acids. V gave up 6 bases and J gave up 6 bases; unmatched junction bases: 12. Germline CDR1 is LGHNA and CDR2 is YSLEER. The CDR3 here is CASSLREGIGAGELFF. The CDR3 DNA reads TGCGCCAGCAGTTTACGGGAGGGGATAGGCGCCGGGGAGCTGTTTTTT.

The rearrangement uses TRBV23-1 and TRBJ2-3; D is perhaps TRBD2 (5 bases). TRBV23-1 is treated as an ORF (open reading frame) with a function not yet certain. V shed 2 bases and J shed 3 bases, with 18 bases lying between them. The CDR3 totals 17 residues. CDR3 residues: CASSQPRRPGFTDTQYF. CDR3 in DNA: TGCGCCAGCAGTCAACCCCGACGACCGGGATTTACAGATACGCAGTATTTT.

This chain joins TRBV5-1 and TRBJ2-7; D may match TRBD1 or TRBD2 (5 bases each). Germline values: CDR1 SGHRS, CDR2 YFSETQ. The CDR3 runs 14 residues. With 4 bases removed from V and 2 bases from J, the gap between germline ends came to 13 bases. CDR3 sequence (DNA): TGCGCCAGCAGCAGGGGACCCGATACCTACGAGCAGTACGTC. Translating it yields CASSRGPDTYEQYV.

For the CDR3, the DNA is TGTGCCAGCTCACCATCACAGGGTATTGGGAACACTGAAGCTTTCTTT. Encoded protein: CASSPSQGIGNTEAFF. The rearrangement joins TRBV18 to TRBJ1-1; a possible D gene is TRBD1 (6 bases). V was pared by 2 bases and J by 1 base, with 14 bases between. CDR3 length equals 16 residues. CDR1 KGHSH and CDR2 LQKENI come from the germline V gene.

The chain combines TRBV6-1 with TRBJ2-7; 10 nucleotides match TRBD2. Trimming cost V 1 base and J 4 bases; bases outside gene matches: 10. Germline V gives CDR1 MNHNS, CDR2 SASEGT. CDR3 size: 17 residues. Here the CDR3 DNA reads TGTGCCAGCAGTGAAGTGCCTAGCGGGGGCCTTAGATACGAGCAGTACTTC. Its protein product is CASSEVPSGGLRYEQYF.

The V gene is TRBV5-4, the J gene TRBJ2-2, with a possible D match to TRBD1 (6 bases). V was shortened by 4 bases and J by 0 bases, with 10 bases between the two germline ends. Germline V gene data show CDR1 as SGHNT and CDR2 as YYREEE (reference sequence). The CDR3 runs to 15 residues. CDR3 sequence reads: CASSRDTSNTGELFF. The CDR3 nucleotides read TGTGCCAGCAGCCGGGACACCTCGAACACCGGGGAGCTGTTTTTT.

The chain joins TRBV30 to TRBJ1-5; no definite D call. The germline CDR1 and CDR2 sequences are GTSNPN and SVGIG (reference sequence). The CDR3 covers 14 residues. The V end lost 1 base, the J end lost 4 bases, and 11 bases lay between the germline ends. The CDR3 DNA reads as TGTGCCTGGAGTGGACGGACGCAAAATCAGCCCCAGCATTTT. Translating gives CAWSGRTQNQPQHF.

This clone was detected once. This chain connects TRBV5-4 to TRBJ2-3; D possibly corresponds to TRBD1 (6 bases). CDR1 SGHNT and CDR2 YYREEE come from the germline V gene (reference sequence). The ends were cut back, 3 bases at V and 8 bases at J, with 16 bases in the middle. The CDR3 length is 14 residues. CDR3: CASSSQGSGTTQYF. CDR3 in DNA: TGTGCCAGCAGCTCCCAGGGGTCAGGAACTACGCAGTATTTT.

Only one count was recorded for this clone. The chain has TRBV4-1 and TRBJ2-1; TRBD2 aligns across 12 bases. Germline V gives CDR1 MGHRA, CDR2 YSYEKL. The J segment lost 4 bases and the V segment lost 8 bases, leaving 3 bases of the junction unmatched. The CDR3 consists of 14 residues. Written as DNA, the CDR3 is TGCGCCAGCGCCGGACTAGCGGGATACAATGAGCAGTTCTTC. It translates to CASAGLAGYNEQFF.

Only one count was recorded for this clone. The V call is TRBV27, the J call TRBJ2-7, with 9 positions matching TRBD1. With V trimmed by 8 bases and J by 7 bases, 6 bases remained unmatched. This CDR3 contains 12 residues. Germline V gene lookup returns CDR1 MNHEY and CDR2 SMNVEV (reference sequence). The CDR3 DNA reads as TGTGCCAGCCGGGACAGGGTGGGAGAGCAGTACTTC. It codes for CASRDRVGEQYF.